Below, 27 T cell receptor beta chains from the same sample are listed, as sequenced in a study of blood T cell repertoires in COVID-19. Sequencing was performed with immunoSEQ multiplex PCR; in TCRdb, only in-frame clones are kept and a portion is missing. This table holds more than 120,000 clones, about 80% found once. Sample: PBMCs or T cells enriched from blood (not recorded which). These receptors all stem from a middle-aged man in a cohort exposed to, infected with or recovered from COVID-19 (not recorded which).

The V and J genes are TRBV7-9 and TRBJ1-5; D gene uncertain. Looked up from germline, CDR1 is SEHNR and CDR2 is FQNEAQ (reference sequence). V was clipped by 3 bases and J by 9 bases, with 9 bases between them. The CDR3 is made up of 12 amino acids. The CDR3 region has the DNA TGTGCCAGCAGCTTTGCGGGAGGGCCCCAGCATTTT. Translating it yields CASSFAGGPQHF.

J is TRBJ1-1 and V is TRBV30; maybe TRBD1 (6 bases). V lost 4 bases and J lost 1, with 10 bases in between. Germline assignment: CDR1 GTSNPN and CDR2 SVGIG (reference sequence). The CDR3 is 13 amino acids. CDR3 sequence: CAWNQGGNTEAFF. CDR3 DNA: TGTGCCTGGAATCAAGGGGGGAACACTGAAGCTTTCTTT.

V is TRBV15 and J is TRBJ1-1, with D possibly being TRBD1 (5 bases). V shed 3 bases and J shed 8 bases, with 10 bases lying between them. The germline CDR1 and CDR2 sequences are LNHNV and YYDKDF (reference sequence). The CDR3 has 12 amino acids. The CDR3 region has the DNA TGTGCCACCAGCAGCATGGGGCAAGAAGCTTTCTTT. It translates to CATSSMGQEAFF.

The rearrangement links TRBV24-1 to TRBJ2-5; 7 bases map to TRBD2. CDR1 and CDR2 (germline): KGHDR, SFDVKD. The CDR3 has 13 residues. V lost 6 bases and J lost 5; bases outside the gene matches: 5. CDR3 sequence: CATSFGGSETQYF. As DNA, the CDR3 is TGTGCCACCAGTTTTGGCGGGAGTGAGACCCAGTACTTC.

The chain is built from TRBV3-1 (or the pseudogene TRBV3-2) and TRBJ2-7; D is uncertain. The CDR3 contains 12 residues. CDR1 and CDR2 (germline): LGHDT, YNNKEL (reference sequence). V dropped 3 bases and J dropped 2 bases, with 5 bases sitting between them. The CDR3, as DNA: TGTGCCAGCAGCCAGCGTACCTACGAGCAGTACTTC. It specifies CASSQRTYEQYF.

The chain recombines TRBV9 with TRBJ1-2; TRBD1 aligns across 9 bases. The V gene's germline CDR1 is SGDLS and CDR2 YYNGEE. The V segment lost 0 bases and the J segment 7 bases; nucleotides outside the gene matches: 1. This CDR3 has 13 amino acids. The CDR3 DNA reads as TGTGCCAGCAGCGTAGGACAGGGGGTTGGCTACACCTTC. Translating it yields CASSVGQGVGYTF.

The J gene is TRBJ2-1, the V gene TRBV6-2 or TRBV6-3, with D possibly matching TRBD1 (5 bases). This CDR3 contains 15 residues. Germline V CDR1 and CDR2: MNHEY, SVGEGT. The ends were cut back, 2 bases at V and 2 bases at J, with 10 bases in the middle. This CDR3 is CASSYRGYTYNEQFF. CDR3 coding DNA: TGTGCCAGCAGTTACAGGGGTTACACCTACAATGAGCAGTTCTTC.

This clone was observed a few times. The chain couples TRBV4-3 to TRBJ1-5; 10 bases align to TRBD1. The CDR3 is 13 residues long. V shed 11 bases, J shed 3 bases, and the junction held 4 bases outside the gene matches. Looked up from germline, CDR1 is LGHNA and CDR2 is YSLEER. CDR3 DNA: TGCGCCGCGGGACAGGGGACCAATCAGCCCCAGCATTTT. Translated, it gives CAAGQGTNQPQHF.

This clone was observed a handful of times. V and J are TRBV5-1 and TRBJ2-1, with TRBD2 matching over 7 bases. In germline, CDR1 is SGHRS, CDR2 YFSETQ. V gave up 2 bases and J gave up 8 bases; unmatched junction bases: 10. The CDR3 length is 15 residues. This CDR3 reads CASSFSGGSRDEQFF. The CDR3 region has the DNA TGCGCCAGCAGCTTTAGTGGCGGGAGTCGAGATGAGCAGTTCTTC.

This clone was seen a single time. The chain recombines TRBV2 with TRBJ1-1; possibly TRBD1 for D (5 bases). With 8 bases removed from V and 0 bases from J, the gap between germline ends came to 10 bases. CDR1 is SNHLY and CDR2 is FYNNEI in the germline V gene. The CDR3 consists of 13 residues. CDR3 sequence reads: CASGQGLNTEAFF. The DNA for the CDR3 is TGTGCCAGCGGCCAGGGCTTGAACACTGAAGCTTTCTTT.

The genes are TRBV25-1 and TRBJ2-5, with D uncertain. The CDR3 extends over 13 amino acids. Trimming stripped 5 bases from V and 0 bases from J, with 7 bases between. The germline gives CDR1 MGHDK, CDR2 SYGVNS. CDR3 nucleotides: TGTGCCAGCAGTTCCGCGAACCAAGAGACCCAGTACTTC. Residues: CASSSANQETQYF.

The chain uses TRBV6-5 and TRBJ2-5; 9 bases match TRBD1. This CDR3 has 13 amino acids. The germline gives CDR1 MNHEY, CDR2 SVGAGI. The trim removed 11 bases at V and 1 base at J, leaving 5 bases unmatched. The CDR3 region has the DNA TGTGCCGTCCGACAGGGGGTCCAAGAGACCCAGTACTTC. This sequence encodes CAVRQGVQETQYF.

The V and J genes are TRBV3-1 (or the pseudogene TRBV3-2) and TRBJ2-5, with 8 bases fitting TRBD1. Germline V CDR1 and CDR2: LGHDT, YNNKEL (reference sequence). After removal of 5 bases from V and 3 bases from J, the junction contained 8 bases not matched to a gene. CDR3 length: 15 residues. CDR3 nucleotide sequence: TGTGCCAGCAGCGATCTTCCAGGGGGCGAAGAGACCCAGTACTTC. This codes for CASSDLPGGEETQYF.

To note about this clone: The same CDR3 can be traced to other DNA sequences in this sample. Here the CDR3 DNA reads TGTGCCAGCAGAAGACAGGGATCCTACGAGCAGTACTTC. This encodes CASRRQGSYEQYF. The chain employs TRBV6-5 and TRBJ2-7; 7 bases map to TRBD1. The trim removed 6 bases at V and 1 base at J, leaving 3 bases unmatched. This CDR3 has 13 residues. Per the germline V gene, CDR1 is MNHEY and CDR2 is SVGAGI.

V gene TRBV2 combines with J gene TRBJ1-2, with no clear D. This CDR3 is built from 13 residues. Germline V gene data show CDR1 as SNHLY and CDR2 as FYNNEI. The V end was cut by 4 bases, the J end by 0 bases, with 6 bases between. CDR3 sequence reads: CASSVGTNYGYTF. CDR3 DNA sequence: TGTGCCAGCAGTGTCGGGACTAACTATGGCTACACCTTC.

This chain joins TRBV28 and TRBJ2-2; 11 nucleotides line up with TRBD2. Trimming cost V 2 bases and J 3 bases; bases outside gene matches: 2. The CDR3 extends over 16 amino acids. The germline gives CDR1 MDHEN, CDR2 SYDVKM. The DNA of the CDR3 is TGTGCCAGCAGTTTAATACTAGCGGGAGACACCGGGGAGCTGTTTTTT. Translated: CASSLILAGDTGELFF. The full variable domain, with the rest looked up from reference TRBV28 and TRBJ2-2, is DVKVTQSSRYLVKRTGEKVFLECVQDMDHENMFWYRQDPGLGLRLIYFSYDVKMKEKGDIPEGYSVSREKKERFSLILESASTNQTSMYLCASSLILAGDTGELFFGEGSRLTVL.

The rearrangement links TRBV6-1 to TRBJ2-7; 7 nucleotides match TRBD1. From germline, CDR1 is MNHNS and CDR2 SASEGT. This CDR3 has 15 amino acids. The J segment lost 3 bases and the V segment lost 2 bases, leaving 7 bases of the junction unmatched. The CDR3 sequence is CASSEPGQIIYEQYF. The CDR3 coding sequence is TGTGCCAGCAGTGAACCGGGACAGATAATCTACGAGCAGTACTTC.

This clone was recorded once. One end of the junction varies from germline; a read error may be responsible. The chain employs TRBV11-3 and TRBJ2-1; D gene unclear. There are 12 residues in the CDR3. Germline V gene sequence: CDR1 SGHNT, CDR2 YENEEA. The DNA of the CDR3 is TGTGCCAGCAGCCTAGATCTCGATGAGCAGTTCTTC. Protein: CASSLDLDEQFF.

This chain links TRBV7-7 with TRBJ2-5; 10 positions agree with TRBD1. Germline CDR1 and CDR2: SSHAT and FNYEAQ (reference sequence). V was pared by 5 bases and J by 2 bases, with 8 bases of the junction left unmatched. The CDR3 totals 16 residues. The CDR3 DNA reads TGTGCCAGCAGCGAATTTGGGGACAGGGGACAAGAGACCCAGTACTTC. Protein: CASSEFGDRGQETQYF.

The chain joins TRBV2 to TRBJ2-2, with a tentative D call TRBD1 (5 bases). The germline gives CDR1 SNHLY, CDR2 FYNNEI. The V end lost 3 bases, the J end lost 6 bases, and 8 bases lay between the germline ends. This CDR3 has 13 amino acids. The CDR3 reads CASSDRVSGELFF. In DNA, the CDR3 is TGTGCCAGCAGTGACAGGGTTTCCGGGGAGCTGTTTTTT.

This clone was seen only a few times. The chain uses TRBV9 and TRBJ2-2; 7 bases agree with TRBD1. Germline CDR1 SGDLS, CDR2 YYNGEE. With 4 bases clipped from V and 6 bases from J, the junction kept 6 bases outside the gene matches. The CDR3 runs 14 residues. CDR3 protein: CASSSGQFAGELFF. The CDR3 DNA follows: TGTGCCAGCAGCTCGGGACAGTTCGCCGGGGAGCTGTTTTTT.

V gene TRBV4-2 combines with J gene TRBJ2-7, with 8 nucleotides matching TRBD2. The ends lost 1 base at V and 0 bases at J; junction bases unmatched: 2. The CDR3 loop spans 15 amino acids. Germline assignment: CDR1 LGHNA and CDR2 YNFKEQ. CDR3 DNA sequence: TGTGCCAGCAGCCAAGGGAGCGGGAGCTCCTACGAGCAGTACTTC. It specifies CASSQGSGSSYEQYF.

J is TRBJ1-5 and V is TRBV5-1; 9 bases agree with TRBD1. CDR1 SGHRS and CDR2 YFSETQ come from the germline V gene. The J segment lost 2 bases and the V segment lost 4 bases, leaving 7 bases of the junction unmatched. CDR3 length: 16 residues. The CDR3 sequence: CASSPGTGSGNQPQHF. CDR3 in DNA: TGCGCCAGCAGCCCTGGGACAGGGAGTGGCAATCAGCCCCAGCATTTT.

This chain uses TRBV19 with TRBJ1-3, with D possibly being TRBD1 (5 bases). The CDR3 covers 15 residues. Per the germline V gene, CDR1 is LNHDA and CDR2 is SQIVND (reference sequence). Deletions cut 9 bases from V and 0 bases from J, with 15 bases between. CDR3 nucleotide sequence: TGTGCCAGCAAACAGGACCACAGCTCTGGAAACACCATATATTTT. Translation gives CASKQDHSSGNTIYF. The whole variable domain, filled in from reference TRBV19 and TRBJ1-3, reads DGGITQSPKYLFRKEGQNVTLSCEQNLNHDAMYWYRQDPGQGLRLIYYSQIVNDFQKGDIAEGYSVSREKKESFPLTVTSAQKNPTAFYLCASKQDHSSGNTIYFGEGSWLTVV.

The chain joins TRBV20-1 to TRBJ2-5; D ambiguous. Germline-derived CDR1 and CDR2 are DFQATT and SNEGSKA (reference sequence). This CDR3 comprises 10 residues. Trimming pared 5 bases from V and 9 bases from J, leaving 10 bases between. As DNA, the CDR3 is TGCAGTGCTCTCCAAGCGTCCCAGTACTTC. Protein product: CSALQASQYF.

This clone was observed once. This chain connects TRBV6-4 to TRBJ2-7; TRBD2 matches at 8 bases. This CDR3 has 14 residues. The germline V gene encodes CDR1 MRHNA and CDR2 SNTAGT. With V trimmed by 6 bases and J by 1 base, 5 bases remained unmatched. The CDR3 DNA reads TGTGCCAGCAGCGGTAGCGGGACTTCCTACGAGCAGTACTTC. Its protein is CASSGSGTSYEQYF.

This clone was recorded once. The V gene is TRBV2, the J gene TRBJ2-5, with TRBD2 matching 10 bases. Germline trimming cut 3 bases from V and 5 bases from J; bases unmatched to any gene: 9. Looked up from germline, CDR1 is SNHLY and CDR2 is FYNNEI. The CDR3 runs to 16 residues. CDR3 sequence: CASSDPQGTSDETQYF. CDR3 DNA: TGTGCCAGCAGTGACCCCCAAGGGACTAGCGATGAGACCCAGTACTTC.